These T cell receptor beta chains were read from a single sample in a study of cytomegalovirus exposure and HLA in healthy donors. The assay was immunoSEQ multiplex PCR, and TCRdb's table has in-frame clones only and misses some. The table includes about 180,000 clones, about three quarters detected once. What was sequenced was PBMCs. The receptors derive from a man in his forties in good health and CMV-seronegative. Both conserved end residues are part of each CDR3. D genes are given only for firm matches. The size of a clone is reported for some rows only, either as once, few or many, or as a class for expanded clones.

TGCGCCAGCAGCCAAGATGTGTACAGGGACTACGAGCAGTACTTC | CASSQDVYRDYEQYF | . | . | TRBV4-3 | 15 | TRBJ2-7
TGTGCCATTCTAGCGGGAGAGTTCAATGAGCAGTTCTTC | CAILAGEFNEQFF | TRBD2 | once | TRBV10-3 | 13 | TRBJ2-1
TGTGCCAGCAGCAAAGTAGAGCTAGCGGGAGGAAGTTACGAGCAGTACTTC | CASSKVELAGGSYEQYF | . | few | TRBV21-1 | 17 | TRBJ2-7
TGTGCCAGCATCGTACCCCGACATAACTATGGCTACACCTTC | CASIVPRHNYGYTF | . | . | TRBV5-8 | 14 | TRBJ1-2
TGTGCCAGCAGCTTAGGACAGGGTTTGGGGGAGCAGTACTTC | CASSLGQGLGEQYF | TRBD1 | . | TRBV7-9 | 14 | TRBJ2-7
TGCGCCAGCAGCTTGGTCGGGATAGGGCTGAACACTGAAGCTTTCTTT | CASSLVGIGLNTEAFF | . | . | TRBV5-1 | 16 | TRBJ1-1
TGTGCCAGTAGTATAGGCAGGGAGAACACTGAAGCTTTCTTT | CASSIGRENTEAFF | . | . | TRBV19 | 14 | TRBJ1-1
TGTGCCTGGTCGGCAGGGGCTGGCTACGAGCAGTACTTC | CAWSAGAGYEQYF | . | . | TRBV30 | 13 | TRBJ2-7
TGTGCCAGCAGTGAAGCTAGCGGGAGTCAAGAGACCCAGTACTTC | CASSEASGSQETQYF | TRBD2 | few | TRBV6-1 | 15 | TRBJ2-5
TGTGCCAGCAGCGTATCCGGGGGGGGTGGGGGCTATGGCTACACCTTC | CASSVSGGGGGYGYTF | . | . | TRBV9 | 16 | TRBJ1-2